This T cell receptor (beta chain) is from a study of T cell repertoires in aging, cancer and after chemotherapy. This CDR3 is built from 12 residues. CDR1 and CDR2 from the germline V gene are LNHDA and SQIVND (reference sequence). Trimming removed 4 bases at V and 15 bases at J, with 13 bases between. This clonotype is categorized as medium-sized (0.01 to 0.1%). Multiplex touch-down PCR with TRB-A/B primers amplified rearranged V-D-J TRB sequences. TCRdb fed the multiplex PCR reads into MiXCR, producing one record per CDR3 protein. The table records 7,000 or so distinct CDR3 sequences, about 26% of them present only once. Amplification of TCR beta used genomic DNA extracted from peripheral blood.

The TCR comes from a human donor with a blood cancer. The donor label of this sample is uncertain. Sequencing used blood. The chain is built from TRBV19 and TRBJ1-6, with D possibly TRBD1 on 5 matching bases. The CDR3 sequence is CASSRDGSLLHF. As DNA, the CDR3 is TGTGCCAGTAGTAGGGACGGTTCGCTCCTCCACTTT. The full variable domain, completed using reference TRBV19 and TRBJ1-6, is DGGITQSPKYLFRKEGQNVTLSCEQNLNHDAMYWYRQDPGQGLRLIYYSQIVNDFQKGDIAEGYSVSREKKESFPLTVTSAQKNPTAFYLCASSRDGSLLHFGNGTRLTVT.